The TCR beta chain described here comes from a study of chemoradiotherapy in HPV16-positive cancers. Some clones are missing from TCRdb's copy, which holds only in-frame ones; the method was immunoSEQ multiplex PCR. The data show several thousand clones, with around 82% seen just once and about 9.1% held by the top ten. The CDR3 runs 12 residues. With 5 bases removed from V and 7 bases from J, the gap between germline ends came to 11 bases. Germline V gene data show CDR1 as LGHNA and CDR2 as YSLEER. Sample collection occurred from a patient who underwent chemoradiotherapy. The chain couples TRBV4-3 to TRBJ1-2; tentative D call: TRBD1 (6 bases). This clonotype was sampled from a human donor with HPV-associated anogenital cancer. CDR3 sequence: CASSGGLTGYTF. CDR3 DNA sequence: TGCGCCAGCAGCGGGGGGCTGACTGGCTACACCTTC.